The 31 T cell receptor beta chains in this list originate from one sample, sequenced in a study of shared clonotypes between healthy human individuals (dated by TCRdb to about 2020). The library was obtained by the immunoSEQ multiplex PCR assay. TCRdb re-hosts the immuneACCESS table, in-frame sequences only. Its copies lack some clones; in the studies checked, an unresolved V gene accounts for under half of them, and the cause for the rest is not known. The sample table holds 470,000 or so clones, of which over 70% were seen once. Roughly an eighth of the sample comes from the top ten. The sample was PBMCs. These receptors came from a woman in her forties in good health. Some clones in this sample may be carry-over from other donors' samples.

This clone has just a few counts. A much larger clone lies a single base off, so this may be a read error. Other DNA sequences of this sample code for an identical CDR3. The chain joins TRBV7-2 to TRBJ2-2; TRBD1 is a possible D gene (6 bases). This CDR3 is 15 amino acids long. Trimming shortened V by 5 bases and J by 2 bases, and 12 bases separated the two germline ends. Germline CDR1 and CDR2: SGHTA and FQGNSA. CDR3 in amino acids: CASSTQGPNTGELFF. The CDR3 DNA follows: TGTGCCAGCAGCACCCAGGGGCCTAACACCGGGGAGCTGTTTTTT. Looking up the rest from reference TRBV7-2 and TRBJ2-2 gives the full variable domain: GAGVSQSPSNKVTEKGKDVELRCDPISGHTALYWYRQSLGQGLEFLIYFQGNSAPDKSGLPSDRFSAERTGGSVSTLTIQRTQQEDSAVYLCASSTQGPNTGELFFGEGSRLTVL.

The genes are TRBV6-1 and TRBJ2-7; a weak D match, TRBD2 (7 bases). Germline CDR1 reads MNHNS; CDR2 reads SASEGT. The CDR3 consists of 14 residues. V lost 10 bases to trimming and J lost 2 bases, with 18 bases between them. The CDR3 nucleotides read TGTGCCATCAGGCCGAGGGGGAGGGCCTACGAGCAGTACTTC. Translated, it gives CAIRPRGRAYEQYF.

V is TRBV28 and J is TRBJ2-4, with 7 bases identical to TRBD2. The CDR3 covers 16 residues. The J segment lost 2 bases and the V segment lost 6 bases, leaving 10 bases of the junction unmatched. Germline V gene sequence: CDR1 MDHEN, CDR2 SYDVKM. The CDR3 coding sequence is TGTGCCAGCAGGGTGGGGCGGGAGAGCCCCAAAAACATTCAGTACTTC. Its protein is CASRVGRESPKNIQYF. Drawing the rest from reference TRBV28 and TRBJ2-4, the complete variable domain is DVKVTQSSRYLVKRTGEKVFLECVQDMDHENMFWYRQDPGLGLRLIYFSYDVKMKEKGDIPEGYSVSREKKERFSLILESASTNQTSMYLCASRVGRESPKNIQYFGAGTRLSVL.

Details on this clone: It may be a read error: a sequence one base away is much more abundant. Other DNA sequences in the sample encode the same CDR3. The V gene is TRBV5-1, the J gene TRBJ2-5; D might be TRBD1 or TRBD2, each matching 6 bases. Germline V gene lookup returns CDR1 SGHRS and CDR2 YFSETQ. The length of the CDR3 is 13 residues. V was cut by 4 bases and J by 4 bases, with 11 bases left in between. The CDR3 DNA follows: TGCGCCAGCAGCGAAGGGGGGCCAGAGACCCAGTACTTC. It encodes CASSEGGPETQYF.

This clone showed up just once. V usage is TRBV18 and J usage is TRBJ1-1; no clear D. Germline assignment: CDR1 KGHSH and CDR2 LQKENI. V was trimmed by 0 bases and J by 11 bases, leaving 13 bases between them. This CDR3 is 13 amino acids long. CDR3 sequence (DNA): TGTGCCAGCTCACCACCAGGCCGGGAAGGGGCTTTCTTT. Residues: CASSPPGREGAFF.

This chain links TRBV6-1 with TRBJ1-3; the D is unclear. Germline V gives CDR1 MNHNS, CDR2 SASEGT. CDR3 length equals 15 residues. Trimming stripped 4 bases from V and 2 bases from J, with 12 bases between. The CDR3 bases are TGTGCCAGCAGTGCTACCCTATACACTGGAAACACCATATATTTT. This translates into CASSATLYTGNTIYF.

V and J are TRBV18 and TRBJ1-2; maybe TRBD1 (5 bases). The CDR3 length is 13 residues. From germline, CDR1 is KGHSH and CDR2 LQKENI. Trimming took off 3 bases at V and 2 bases at J, with 7 bases between the two ends. CDR3 nucleotides: TGTGCCAGCTCACCGGGGGAGAACTATGGCTACACCTTC. This codes for CASSPGENYGYTF.

The rearrangement uses TRBV30 and TRBJ1-3; D is unresolved. Germline assignment: CDR1 GTSNPN and CDR2 SVGIG (reference sequence). This CDR3 is 11 amino acids long. The V end lost 0 bases, the J end lost 7 bases, and 4 bases lay between the germline ends. The CDR3 bases are TGTGCCTGGAGTGTTGGGAACACCATATATTTT. Translation: CAWSVGNTIYF.

The rearrangement joins TRBV25-1 to TRBJ2-5, with 7 bases identical to TRBD2. Germline CDR1 MGHDK, CDR2 SYGVNS. The CDR3 is 15 amino acids. V lost 4 bases and J lost 5; bases outside the gene matches: 10. For the CDR3, the DNA is TGTGCCAGCAGTGTATCTAGCGGAGGTGGGGAGACCCAGTACTTC. Protein sequence: CASSVSSGGGETQYF.

V gene TRBV7-2 combines with J gene TRBJ2-5; D is perhaps TRBD2 (6 bases). Trimming left V 2 bases short and J 5 bases short, with 12 bases between. This CDR3 region has 14 residues. Germline CDR1 reads SGHTA; CDR2 reads FQGNSA. CDR3 sequence reads: CASSLLATIETQYF. CDR3 sequence (DNA): TGTGCCAGCAGCTTACTAGCGACCATCGAGACCCAGTACTTC.

The chain couples TRBV5-6 to TRBJ2-7; 12 bases map to TRBD2. The germline V gene has CDR1 SGHDT and CDR2 YYEEEE. J gave up 0 bases and V 3 bases, and 7 bases lay outside the gene matches. CDR3 length equals 17 residues. The CDR3 region is CASSSQSSGRASYEQYF. CDR3 DNA: TGTGCCAGCAGCTCCCAATCTAGCGGGAGGGCCTCCTACGAGCAGTACTTC.

This sequence joins TRBV7-2 and TRBJ2-1, with unresolved D. The germline V gene has CDR1 SGHTA and CDR2 FQGNSA. V lost 5 bases, J lost 9 bases, and 14 bases lay in between. The CDR3 is 13 amino acids. CDR3 protein: CASSPTWTGEQFF. Written as DNA, the CDR3 is TGTGCCAGCAGCCCCACTTGGACGGGTGAGCAGTTCTTC.

The chain employs TRBV18 and TRBJ2-1; 9 bases agree with TRBD2. CDR1 is KGHSH and CDR2 is LQKENI in the germline V gene. V was clipped by 0 bases and J by 9 bases; unmatched bases: 6. CDR3 length equals 15 residues. The CDR3 sequence: CASSPPGGRAGEQFF. The CDR3 DNA reads TGTGCCAGCTCACCACCGGGCGGGAGGGCCGGTGAGCAGTTCTTC.

The rearrangement uses TRBV30 and TRBJ2-3; D possibly corresponds to TRBD1 (5 bases). CDR3 length: 17 residues. Per germline, CDR1 GTSNPN and CDR2 SVGIG (reference sequence). V dropped 1 base and J dropped 2 bases, with 19 bases sitting between them. The CDR3, as DNA: TGTGCCTGGAGTGCCAGCCCGGCAGGGCTCCTCACAGATACGCAGTATTTT. Translation gives CAWSASPAGLLTDTQYF.

This chain joins TRBV30 and TRBJ2-5, with 11 bases aligning to TRBD1. Germline CDR1 GTSNPN, CDR2 SVGIG (reference sequence). The CDR3 spans 12 residues. V was clipped by 3 bases and J by 9 bases; unmatched bases: 3. The chain's CDR3 is CAWRGDRGAQYF. The CDR3 coding sequence is TGTGCCTGGAGAGGGGACAGGGGGGCCCAGTACTTC.

The genes are TRBV18 and TRBJ1-5, with D hard to call. The ends were cut back, 3 bases at V and 2 bases at J, with 14 bases in the middle. CDR1 and CDR2 from the germline V gene are KGHSH and LQKENI. The CDR3 runs to 16 residues. The CDR3 DNA reads as TGTGCCAGCTCACCTTCGACGTCAGGCGGCAATCAGCCCCAGCATTTT. Protein: CASSPSTSGGNQPQHF.

The chain joins TRBV28 to TRBJ2-1; D call uncertain. Looked up from germline, CDR1 is MDHEN and CDR2 is SYDVKM. Trimming left V 2 bases short and J 9 bases short, with 11 bases between. This CDR3 is 13 amino acids long. CDR3 nucleotides: TGTGCCAGCAGTTTAGGGCAAGCAATTGAGCAGTTCTTC. Encoded protein: CASSLGQAIEQFF.

V gene TRBV19 combines with J gene TRBJ1-2; D is uncertain. CDR3 size: 14 residues. The ends were cut back, 6 bases at V and 4 bases at J, with 15 bases in the middle. Germline CDR1 LNHDA, CDR2 SQIVND (reference sequence). CDR3 residues: CASSPGFMGYGYTF. The CDR3 DNA reads as TGTGCCAGTAGCCCAGGATTTATGGGCTATGGCTACACCTTC. The entire variable domain, with the rest obtained from reference TRBV19 and TRBJ1-2, is as follows: DGGITQSPKYLFRKEGQNVTLSCEQNLNHDAMYWYRQDPGQGLRLIYYSQIVNDFQKGDIAEGYSVSREKKESFPLTVTSAQKNPTAFYLCASSPGFMGYGYTFGSGTRLTVV.

The chain is built from TRBV7-2 and TRBJ1-4; D might be TRBD1 (6 bases). The CDR3 loop spans 15 amino acids. The V gene lost 6 bases and the J gene lost 5 bases, with 16 bases spanning the gap. Germline assignment: CDR1 SGHTA and CDR2 FQGNSA. The CDR3 sequence is CASRLPGGPNEKLFF. The CDR3 coding sequence is TGTGCCAGCAGACTCCCCGGGGGGCCCAATGAAAAACTGTTTTTT.

Points on this clone: Other DNA sequences within the sample encode an identical CDR3. This chain joins TRBV28 and TRBJ1-5; D is ambiguous. CDR3 length equals 13 residues. Trimming stripped 3 bases from V and 1 base from J, with 4 bases between. CDR1 and CDR2 from the germline V gene are MDHEN and SYDVKM. The CDR3 sequence: CASSFRSNQPQHF. The CDR3 DNA follows: TGTGCCAGCAGTTTTCGGAGCAATCAGCCCCAGCATTTT.

The chain is built from TRBV18 and TRBJ2-2; no clear D gene. Germline V lookup: CDR1 KGHSH, CDR2 LQKENI. The CDR3 consists of 13 residues. Trimming shortened V by 4 bases and J by 1 base, and 4 bases separated the two germline ends. The CDR3 DNA is TGTGCCAGCTCACTGGGGAACACCGGGGAGCTGTTTTTT. Its translation: CASSLGNTGELFF.

There are a few counts of this clone. A far larger clone differs by one base, so this is likely a read error. The chain joins TRBV6-5 to TRBJ1-4, with 8 bases fitting TRBD1. This CDR3 comprises 14 residues. Unmatched junction bases numbered 12, after V lost 6 bases and J lost 12 bases. CDR1 is MNHEY, CDR2 SVGAGI, per germline. The CDR3 DNA follows: TGTGCCAGCAGCCGAGGACAGGGAGGGGAAGAACTGTTTTTT. It specifies CASSRGQGGEELFF.

This clone was observed many times. The same CDR3 arises from other DNA sequences in this sample as well. This rearrangement joins TRBV7-2 to TRBJ2-7; D possibly corresponds to TRBD2 (5 bases). V was shortened by 5 bases and J by 0 bases, with 8 bases between the two germline ends. This CDR3 region has 13 residues. Germline V gene lookup returns CDR1 SGHTA and CDR2 FQGNSA. Written as DNA, the CDR3 is TGTGCCAGCAGCCTCCGGGGCTCCTACGAGCAGTACTTC. Protein: CASSLRGSYEQYF. Based on the CDR3 plus reference TRBV7-2 and TRBJ2-7, the full variable domain is GAGVSQSPSNKVTEKGKDVELRCDPISGHTALYWYRQSLGQGLEFLIYFQGNSAPDKSGLPSDRFSAERTGGSVSTLTIQRTQQEDSAVYLCASSLRGSYEQYFGPGTRLTVT.

The rearrangement links TRBV28 to TRBJ1-5; D possibly corresponds to TRBD1 (5 bases). The CDR3 runs to 14 residues. The V and J ends lost 1 base and 7 bases respectively, with 11 bases between them. Germline loops: CDR1 MDHEN, CDR2 SYDVKM. CDR3 DNA: TGTGCCAGCAGTTTATTGGGACCCAGCCAGCCCCAGCATTTT. Translating it yields CASSLLGPSQPQHF.

The chain links TRBV15 to TRBJ1-5; D is unclear. This CDR3 region has 15 residues. Trimming took 0 bases from V and 7 from J, leaving 13 bases between them. Looked up from germline, CDR1 is LNHNV and CDR2 is YYDKDF (reference sequence). The CDR3 is CATSRDPRPEQPQHF. The DNA for the CDR3 is TGTGCCACCAGCAGAGATCCCCGGCCCGAACAGCCCCAGCATTTT.

Turning to this clone: This may stem from a read error, because a much larger clone lies one nucleotide away. Additional DNA sequences in this sample encode the identical CDR3. The CDR3 region is CASSPTGTPEVDTQYF. CDR3 nucleotide sequence: TGTGCTAGCTCACCCACCGGGACCCCGGAGGTGGATACGCAGTATTTT. The J gene is TRBJ2-3, the V gene TRBV18; D may correspond to TRBD1 or TRBD2 (5 bases each). Germline V gives CDR1 KGHSH, CDR2 LQKENI. The CDR3 covers 16 residues.

This clone was seen a few times. The rearrangement uses TRBV7-2 and TRBJ1-3; D not resolved. Germline assignment: CDR1 SGHTA and CDR2 FQGNSA. Trimming removed 2 bases at V and 4 bases at J, with 15 bases between. The CDR3 is 16 amino acids. Here the CDR3 reads CASSLYHGRAGNTIYF. DNA of the CDR3: TGTGCCAGCAGCTTATATCATGGAAGAGCGGGAAACACCATATATTTT.

The chain uses TRBV15 and TRBJ2-3; possibly TRBD1 or TRBD2 for D (6 bases each). V lost 4 bases to trimming and J lost 6 bases, with 23 bases between them. The CDR3 covers 17 residues. Looked up from germline, CDR1 is LNHNV and CDR2 is YYDKDF (reference sequence). The CDR3 DNA follows: TGTGCCACCAGCAACGACGAGCCCTTTACGGGGGCTGATACGCAGTATTTT. Its translation is CATSNDEPFTGADTQYF.

CDR3 sequence (DNA): TGTGCCAGCAGCCGGGACATTAACTATGGCTACACCTTC. It is translated as CASSRDINYGYTF. The chain has TRBV6-1 and TRBJ1-2, with a tentative D call TRBD1 (6 bases). Trimming removed 6 bases from V and 1 base from J, with 9 bases in between. This CDR3 spans 13 amino acids. Germline assignment: CDR1 MNHNS and CDR2 SASEGT.

This rearrangement joins TRBV11-1 to TRBJ1-5, with a possible D match to TRBD1 (5 bases). Germline assignment: CDR1 SGHAT and CDR2 FQDESV (reference sequence). The CDR3 sequence is 15 residues long. V shed 1 base and J shed 3 bases, with 10 bases lying between them. The DNA for the CDR3 is TGTGCCAGCAGCTTAGGCGGCGGGGCCAATCAGCCCCAGCATTTT. Residues: CASSLGGGANQPQHF.

V gene TRBV5-1 combines with J gene TRBJ1-2; D unclear. CDR3 length: 14 residues. V dropped 0 bases and J dropped 4 bases, with 10 bases sitting between them. Per the germline V gene, CDR1 is SGHRS and CDR2 is YFSETQ. The CDR3 region has the DNA TGCGCCAGCAGCTTGGTGATGGAAGGCTATGGCTACACCTTC. Its protein is CASSLVMEGYGYTF.